The clone carrying this TCR beta chain was seen many times. Its cognate antigen is unknown. The source of the sample is a study of identical twins. Template switching supplied a universal primer site; unique molecular identifiers were carried on the cDNA. In TCRdb, the 5' RACE reads were re-called with MiXCR into one record per CDR3 protein. The sample lists hundreds of thousands of distinct CDR3 sequences; 7.5% were seen once. The study, taken as a whole, reports: The study reached conclusions through statistical analysis that was cross-sectional, not following the same donors. Carriage of fewer insertions was seen in abundant cord blood beta clonotypes, whereas memory repertoires showed none. There is a chance that invariant MAIT and iNKT cells partially muddied zero-insertion analyses.

With V trimmed by 7 bases and J by 6 bases, 9 bases remained unmatched. The CDR3 length is 14 residues. This same sample was also taken into another study, of yellow fever vaccine responses in identical twins.

V usage is TRBV12-3 or TRBV12-4 and J usage is TRBJ1-2, with 9 bases fitting TRBD1. The TCR originated in a woman between 18 and 29 years old in good health. The sample taken for sequencing was memory (CD45RO+) T cells sorted from blood. CDR3 region: CASKNTGGRDGYTF. CDR3 coding DNA: TGTGCCAGCAAAAACACAGGGGGCAGGGATGGCTACACCTTC.